The 6 T cell receptor beta chains below come from one sample, sequenced in a study of liver allograft versus peripheral blood T cells. Study information: In transplanted livers, T cell receptor repertoires were compared with those found in the recipients' peripheral blood.

Via MiXCR, TCRdb re-called the reads, giving one row per CDR3 protein. Of more than 6,000 distinct CDR3 sequences listed, 16% were seen once; the top ten hold under 8.5%. All receptors derive from a human patient who had a liver transplant. Some T cells may have come from the graft donor.

This clonotype is labeled medium-sized (0.01 to 0.1%). CDR3 residues: CATGRRANTGELFF. CDR3 sequence (DNA): TGTGCCACGGGCAGGCGCGCGAACACCGGGGAGCTGTTTTTT. This chain links TRBV18 with TRBJ2-2; no firm D call. V lost 10 bases, J lost 0 bases, and 12 bases lay in between. CDR1 KGHSH and CDR2 LQKENI come from the germline V gene. The CDR3 runs to 14 residues. Together with reference TRBV18 and TRBJ2-2, the CDR3 gives the full variable domain: NAGVMQNPRHLVRRRGQEARLRCSPMKGHSHVYWYRQLPEEGLKFMVYLQKENIIDESGMPKERFSAEFPKEGPSILRIQQVVRGDSAAYFCATGRRANTGELFFGEGSRLTVL.

In this sample, this clonotype is medium-sized. The chain couples TRBV29-1 to TRBJ1-1; tentatively, D is TRBD1 (5 bases). The V end lost 3 bases, the J end lost 10 bases, and 12 bases lay between the germline ends. The CDR3 length is 11 residues. Germline V gene data show CDR1 as SQVTM and CDR2 as ANQGSEA. For the CDR3, the DNA is TGCAGCGTTGATACAGGCCCTAGAGCTTTCTTT. Protein sequence: CSVDTGPRAFF.

The sample holds a few counts of this clonotype. This sequence may be a read error, since a much larger clone differs from it by one base. The CDR3 spells CASRANSGAYNEQFF. The CDR3 nucleotides read TGTGCCAGCAGGGCGAATAGCGGGGCATACAATGAGCAGTTCTTC. This chain joins TRBV6-1 and TRBJ2-1; TRBD2 agrees at 8 bases. Germline V gene sequence: CDR1 MNHNS, CDR2 SASEGT. The CDR3 covers 15 residues. Unmatched junction bases numbered 8, after V lost 6 bases and J lost 4 bases.

Judged by abundance, this clonotype is medium-sized. The chain recombines TRBV6-2 or TRBV6-3 with TRBJ2-7; D is tentatively TRBD1 or TRBD2 (6 bases each). The germline V gene has CDR1 MNHEY and CDR2 SVGEGT. The V and J ends lost 5 bases and 6 bases respectively, with 17 bases between them. This CDR3 is built from 14 residues. The CDR3 DNA follows: TGTGCCAGCAGTCTTGACCAGGGGACTGGCGAGCAGTACTTC. It yields the protein CASSLDQGTGEQYF.

This clonotype is labeled as medium-sized. The genes are TRBV6-5 and TRBJ1-2; D remains unclear. V lost 5 bases, J lost 2 bases, and 9 bases lay in between. Germline values: CDR1 MNHEY, CDR2 SVGAGI. CDR3 length: 13 residues. CDR3 sequence (DNA): TGTGCCAGCAGTACGGACGGCAACTATGGCTACACCTTC. Translated: CASSTDGNYGYTF.

This clonotype came up a few times. This sequence joins TRBV27 and TRBJ2-4; TRBD1 agrees at 9 bases. Germline-derived CDR1 and CDR2 are MNHEY and SMNVEV (reference sequence). This CDR3 region has 18 residues. The ends lost 7 bases at V and 1 base at J; junction bases unmatched: 14. The CDR3 bases are TGTGCCAGCACCCCGACAGGGGGTAATTTGTTCGCCAAAAACATTCAGTACTTC. As protein: CASTPTGGNLFAKNIQYF.